This TCR beta chain was identified during a study of low-dose radiotherapy and immunotherapy resistance in tumors. The time point was: after trial treatment. Sample treatment: LDRT plus nivolumab, ipilimumab, low-dose cyclophosphamide and aspirin (RACIN trial). In germline, CDR1 is MNHEY, CDR2 SVGEGT. The CDR3 contains 13 residues. The V and J ends lost 1 base and 1 base respectively, with 2 bases between them. Primers targeting TRAV and TRBV primed first-strand cDNA, covering alpha and beta chains. PCR amplification of the TCRs was performed with Phusion for 20 to 25 PCR cycles, and it relied on a constant-region primer together with a V-primer adapter. In TCRdb, the reads were re-called with MiXCR into one record per CDR3 protein. The sample contains just over 90,000 distinct CDR3 sequences, about 20% of which appear only once. This clonotype appeared many times.

The source was PBMCs, collected after low-dose radiotherapy plus immunotherapy. The rearrangement uses TRBV6-2 or TRBV6-3 and TRBJ1-5; D remains ambiguous. This TCR was sampled from a female donor with ovarian cancer. The CDR3 loop is CASSYWSNQPQHF. CDR3 in DNA: TGTGCCAGCAGTTACTGGAGCAATCAGCCCCAGCATTTT.